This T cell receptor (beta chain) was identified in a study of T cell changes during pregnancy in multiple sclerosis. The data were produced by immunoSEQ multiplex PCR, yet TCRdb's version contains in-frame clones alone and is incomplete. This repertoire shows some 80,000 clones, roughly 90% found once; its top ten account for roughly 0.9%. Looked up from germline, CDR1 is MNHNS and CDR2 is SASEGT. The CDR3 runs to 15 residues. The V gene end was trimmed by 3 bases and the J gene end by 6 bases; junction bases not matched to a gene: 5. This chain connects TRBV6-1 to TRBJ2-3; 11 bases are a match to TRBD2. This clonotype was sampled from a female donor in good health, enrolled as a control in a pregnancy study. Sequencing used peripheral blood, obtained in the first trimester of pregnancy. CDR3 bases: TGTGCCAGCAGTGACTTAGCGGGGGGGCCGGATACGCAGTATTTT. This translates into CASSDLAGGPDTQYF.